The 9 T cell receptor beta chains listed next were all sequenced from one sample in a study of CD8 T cells in Susac syndrome. RNA amounts of roughly 0.5 to 1 ug underwent reverse transcription with random hexamers. TCRdb itself ran the immunoSEQ multiplex PCR reads through MiXCR, one entry per CDR3 protein. The top ten hold more than 0.08% of the sample, which has 150,000 to 200,000 distinct CDR3 sequences, approximately 95% seen once. The specimen sequenced was CD4+ T cells from PBMCs. These receptors all stem from a human donor with multiple sclerosis.

CDR3 sequence (DNA): TGTGCCAGCAGCCTGCGGGCCAGTCCCATCGAAGCTTTCTTT. Protein product: CASSLRASPIEAFF. V gene TRBV3-1 combines with J gene TRBJ1-1; D uncertain. The CDR3 runs 14 residues. V dropped 4 bases and J dropped 8 bases, with 17 bases sitting between them. Germline CDR1 reads LGHDT; CDR2 reads YNNKEL (reference sequence).

The rearrangement links TRBV30 to TRBJ1-1, with 9 bases aligning to TRBD1. The CDR3 has 13 amino acids. Germline V lookup: CDR1 GTSNPN, CDR2 SVGIG (reference sequence). Unmatched junction bases numbered 6, after V lost 5 bases and J lost 5 bases. The CDR3 spells CAWGGQGGTEAFF. The DNA of the CDR3 is TGTGCCTGGGGGGGACAGGGTGGAACTGAAGCTTTCTTT. Drawing the rest from reference TRBV30 and TRBJ1-1, the complete variable domain is SQTIHQWPATLVQPVGSPLSLECTVEGTSNPNLYWYRQAAGRGLQLLFYSVGIGQISSEVPQNLSASRPQDRQFILSSKKLLLSDSGFYLCAWGGQGGTEAFFGQGTRLTVV.

In this sample, this clonotype turned up once. The V call is TRBV3-1, the J call TRBJ1-2, with 8 bases lining up with TRBD1. J gave up 4 bases and V 7 bases, and 8 bases lay outside the gene matches. Germline CDR1 and CDR2: LGHDT and YNNKEL (reference sequence). The length of the CDR3 is 14 residues. CDR3 nucleotide sequence: TGTGCCAGCACCTCAGGACAGGGAACCTATGGCTACACCTTC. Translated: CASTSGQGTYGYTF. Together with reference TRBV3-1 and TRBJ1-2, the CDR3 gives the full variable domain: DTAVSQTPKYLVTQMGNDKSIKCEQNLGHDTMYWYKQDSKKFLKIMFSYNNKELIINETVPNRFSPKSPDKAHLNLHINSLELGDSAVYFCASTSGQGTYGYTFGSGTRLTVV.

The chain employs TRBV19 and TRBJ2-7; D may be TRBD1 (5 bases). This CDR3 is built from 15 residues. The V end lost 3 bases, the J end lost 2 bases, and 14 bases lay between the germline ends. Germline V gives CDR1 LNHDA, CDR2 SQIVND (reference sequence). As DNA, the CDR3 is TGTGCCAGTAGTATGGTGTTTGGGGCACCCTACGAGCAGTACTTC. It encodes CASSMVFGAPYEQYF.

V is TRBV28 and J is TRBJ1-4, with 8 bases aligning to TRBD1. CDR1 and CDR2 (germline): MDHEN, SYDVKM. The CDR3 runs 15 residues. V gave up 4 bases and J gave up 6 bases; unmatched junction bases: 7. CDR3 sequence reads: CASSSLGTGHEKLFF. The CDR3 DNA follows: TGTGCCAGCAGTTCTCTCGGGACAGGACATGAAAAACTGTTTTTT.

The chain uses TRBV20-1 and TRBJ1-1; 9 positions agree with TRBD1. In germline, CDR1 is DFQATT, CDR2 SNEGSKA (reference sequence). The V gene end was trimmed by 7 bases and the J gene end by 3 bases; junction bases not matched to a gene: 3. The CDR3 totals 12 residues. The CDR3, as DNA: TGCAGTGGATGGACAGGGGACACTGAAGCTTTCTTT. It yields the protein CSGWTGDTEAFF.

The chain has TRBV5-4 and TRBJ2-2; possible D gene TRBD2, 7 bases. Germline loops: CDR1 SGHNT, CDR2 YYREEE (reference sequence). V was cut by 4 bases and J by 7 bases, with 14 bases left in between. CDR3 size: 14 residues. The CDR3 coding sequence is TGTGCCAGCAGCCCCTGGGGAGGGGGCGGGGAGCTGTTTTTT. This translates into CASSPWGGGGELFF.

This chain connects TRBV4-3 to TRBJ1-2; D not certain. V was trimmed by 3 bases and J by 4 bases, leaving 9 bases between them. CDR3 length: 13 amino acids. From germline, CDR1 is LGHNA and CDR2 YSLEER. The DNA for the CDR3 is TGCGCCAGCAGCCAGATACAGAGCTATGGCTACACCTTC. Protein sequence: CASSQIQSYGYTF.

This chain uses TRBV4-1 with TRBJ1-5; D unresolved. Germline assignment: CDR1 MGHRA and CDR2 YSYEKL. The V gene lost 1 base and the J gene lost 1 base, with 5 bases spanning the gap. This CDR3 is built from 14 residues. The CDR3 loop reads CASSQAGSNQPQHF. CDR3 in DNA: TGCGCCAGCAGCCAAGCGGGGAGCAATCAGCCCCAGCATTTT.